This T cell receptor (beta chain) was retrieved from a study of T cells in Graves' hyperthyroidism and ophthalmopathy (dated by TCRdb to between 2019 and 2020). About the investigation overall: Peripheral blood was sampled at the time of initial diagnosis, prior to any treatment. The roughly 90 discovery patients were divided at random into training and test sets in a 7:3 ratio. Thyroid tissue and blood T-cell repertoires from about six Graves' hyperthyroidism patients were also compared in the study. According to the paper, TCR Vbeta CDR3 sequencing was carried out on 135 peripheral blood samples, which came from under 50 ophthalmopathy, around 74 hyperthyroidism and approximately 17 progressor patients. To identify TCR V-J signatures that set the groups apart, the researchers used a discovery cohort of more than 95 patients, made up of 40 to 45 with Graves' ophthalmopathy and 57 with stable Graves' hyperthyroidism. Following sampling, methimazole starting at 30 mg daily was given to hyperthyroidism patients, and high-dose intravenous methylprednisolone was given to ophthalmopathy patients. Prospective prediction of ophthalmopathy was tested in an independent validation cohort consisting of 18 hyperthyroidism patients and more than 15 patients who later progressed to ophthalmopathy.

This clonotype showed up many times. It has no known antigen specificity. Base quality data are lacking; no much larger clone is found one base away. The TCR beta CDR3 regions were amplified from the RNA transcripts. A first-round RT-PCR of the TCR CDR3 used the HTBI primer set with the Qiagen OneStep RT-PCR kit. A second multiplex PCR round built the libraries, followed by size selection and purification. The libraries were sequenced on an Illumina HiSeq2000 using paired-end 100 bp reads. As for how the authors treated the data: SOAPnuke was used to process the raw data, removing reads that contained adapters or uncalled bases, had a mean Phred below 15, or lacked an exact match to the constant primer or identifier. High-quality paired reads were merged using COPE v1.2.5, and each unique nucleotide sequence was defined as a clonotype. MiTCR v1.1 was used to align clonotypes to the IMGT TRBV, TRBD and TRBJ reference segments. Only V-J combinations with frequency above 0.0001, covering about 99% of repertoires, were analysed. A TCS score was defined as the ratio between F50 (clonal expansion) and ExV (chaos), using BLOSUM62-based TCRdist between CDR3 peptides within each V-J. Welch's t-statistics and random forest reduced roughly 530 V-J features to 10 to 15, which were used in a naive Bayes classifier (R e1071). The public reads were run again by TCRdb, first through fastp at Q25 and then through MiXCR, and only productive beta chains were kept. Every entry covers one CDR3 protein and lists the most common genes and DNA from its rows. The V and J calls were not made by the authors but by TCRdb's processing. The sample table records about 300,000 distinct CDR3 sequences; roughly 13% of these occur just once. 7% to 9.5% of the sample is held by the ten biggest clonotypes.

The germline V gene sets CDR1 to MDHEN and CDR2 to SYDVKM. V and J are truncated by 3 bases and 5 bases respectively, leaving an intervening sequence of 19 bases. The CDR3, cysteine through phenylalanine, is 16 amino acids long. The DNA shown is the 48-base CDR3, in frame from base 1. Graves' hyperthyroidism was defined as stable when no progression to ophthalmopathy occurred over 18 months of follow-up. Hyperthyroidism patients were newly diagnosed, with disease duration under 2 months, and aged 18 to 65 years. Exclusion was applied to patients with uncontrolled infections, other autoimmune diseases, pregnancy or lactation. Clinical symptoms, serum thyroxine and TRAb, thyroid ultrasound, and orbital computed tomography formed the basis for the diagnoses. PBMCs were isolated from 8 to 10 ml of fresh peripheral blood by Ficoll-Paque density gradient centrifugation. Total RNA was extracted with Trizol reagent, and quality was checked on an Agilent 2100 Bioanalyzer.

The full study reports these points: Most expanded thyroid clonotypes (frequency above 0.001) were also found in blood, which suggests that blood repertoires may mirror thyroid immune responses. In validation, the model predicted progression to ophthalmopathy a median of approximately 6.6 months before onset, with approximately 68% sensitivity and roughly 72% specificity. In cross-validation, a model built on a 13 V-J signature told ophthalmopathy apart from stable hyperthyroidism with about 90% sensitivity and about 81% specificity, and in testing the same model reached 80%/75%. No statistical method was used to fix the sample size in advance, and group allocation was not hidden from the investigators.

This TCR was recovered from a woman in her thirties or forties with Graves' hyperthyroidism. The sequencing input was blood. This receptor chain uses TRBV28 and TRBJ2-5; too little of a D gene remains to name it. The bases read TGTGCCAGCAGTTTTGAATTGAGCTCCCTTCAGGAGACCCAGTACTTC. Translated, it gives CASSFELSSLQETQYF.